This is a list of T cell receptor beta chains from one sample in a study of blood T cell repertoires in COVID-19. Only in-frame clones appear in the TCRdb table, and some are missing; sequencing was by immunoSEQ multiplex PCR. The repertoire holds about 260,000 clones, with roughly 88% as singletons. Sequencing was done on a sample of peripheral blood. These receptors were collected from a woman aged 70-85 years with COVID-19, enrolled during active disease. Both conserved end residues are trimmed from each CDR3.

v_call | cdr3_aa
TRBV7-2 | ASSSAGTVGTQY
TRBV3-1/TRBV3-2 | ASSRDRINEQF
TRBV12-3/TRBV12-4 | ASSPRETQY
TRBV5-4 | ASSFNTNYNSPLH
TRBV27 | ASKSLAGVNEQF
TRBV9 | ASSVEKAGARDTQY
TRBV15 | AARTSGHNEQF
TRBV12-5 | ASGLVLAGAVEQY
TRBV9 | ASSVGATPNYGYT
TRBV4-3 | ASSQDAEVYNSPLH
TRBV14 | ASSQGRTGNTGELF
TRBV5-4 | ASSSQGASGNTIY
TRBV9 | ASSVRQGGNEQF
TRBV4-1 | ASSQERVEGAMVEQY
TRBV28 | ASSLSVRAGNIQY